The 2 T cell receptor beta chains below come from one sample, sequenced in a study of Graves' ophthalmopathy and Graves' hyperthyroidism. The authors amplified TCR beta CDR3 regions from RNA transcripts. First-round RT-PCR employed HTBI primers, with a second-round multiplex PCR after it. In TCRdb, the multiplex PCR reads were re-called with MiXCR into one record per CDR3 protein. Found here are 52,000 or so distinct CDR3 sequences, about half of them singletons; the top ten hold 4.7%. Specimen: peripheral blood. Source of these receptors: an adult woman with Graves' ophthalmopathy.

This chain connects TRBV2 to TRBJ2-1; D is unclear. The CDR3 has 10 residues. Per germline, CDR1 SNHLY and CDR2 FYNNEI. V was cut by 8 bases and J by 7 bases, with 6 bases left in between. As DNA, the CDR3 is TGTGCCAGCGTCGCGAATGAGCAGTTCTTC. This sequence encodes CASVANEQFF. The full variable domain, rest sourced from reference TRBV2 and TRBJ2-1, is EPEVTQTPSHQVTQMGQEVILRCVPISNHLYFYWYRQILGQKVEFLVSFYNNEISEKSEIFDDQFSVERPDGSNFTLKIRSTKLEDSAMYFCASVANEQFFGPGTRLTVL.

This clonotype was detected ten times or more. CDR3 in amino acids: CASITGPEGDTQYF. In DNA, the CDR3 is TGTGCCAGCATTACCGGGCCAGAGGGAGATACGCAGTATTTT. V and J are TRBV12-3 or TRBV12-4 and TRBJ2-3, with D maybe TRBD2 (5 bases). This CDR3 contains 14 residues. V dropped 7 bases and J dropped 5 bases, with 16 bases sitting between them.